The clone carrying this TCR beta chain came up a few times. This entry belongs to a study of T-cell reconstitution after alpha-beta-depleted transplantation in children. TCRbeta library construction was performed incorporating unique molecular identifiers. TCRdb reanalysed the PCR reads using MiXCR and keeps one entry per CDR3 protein. The sample has fewer than 550,000 distinct CDR3 sequences; approximately 10% are singletons. After removal of 2 bases from V and 0 bases from J, the junction contained 10 bases not matched to a gene. CDR1 and CDR2 from the germline V gene are SGHAT and FQNNGV. The CDR3 runs to 20 residues.

The chain joins TRBV11-2 to TRBJ2-4; the match to TRBD2 covers 13 bases. This TCR derives from a female patient aged 2 to 10 who had a stem cell transplant for aplastic anemia, so the T cells may come from the graft donor. The sequences come from PBMCs, mostly from graft donor cells, collected 180 days after TCRalphabeta/CD19-depleted stem cell transplant. CDR3 in DNA: TGTGCCAGCAGCTTAAGGGGACTAGCGGGACTGGTCATAGCCAAAAACATTCAGTACTTC. Translating it yields CASSLRGLAGLVIAKNIQYF. Combining the CDR3 with reference TRBV11-2 and TRBJ2-4 gives the whole variable domain EAGVAQSPRYKIIEKRQSVAFWCNPISGHATLYWYQQILGQGPKLLIQFQNNGVVDDSQLPKDRFSAERLKGVDSTLKIQPAKLEDSAVYLCASSLRGLAGLVIAKNIQYFGAGTRLSVL.